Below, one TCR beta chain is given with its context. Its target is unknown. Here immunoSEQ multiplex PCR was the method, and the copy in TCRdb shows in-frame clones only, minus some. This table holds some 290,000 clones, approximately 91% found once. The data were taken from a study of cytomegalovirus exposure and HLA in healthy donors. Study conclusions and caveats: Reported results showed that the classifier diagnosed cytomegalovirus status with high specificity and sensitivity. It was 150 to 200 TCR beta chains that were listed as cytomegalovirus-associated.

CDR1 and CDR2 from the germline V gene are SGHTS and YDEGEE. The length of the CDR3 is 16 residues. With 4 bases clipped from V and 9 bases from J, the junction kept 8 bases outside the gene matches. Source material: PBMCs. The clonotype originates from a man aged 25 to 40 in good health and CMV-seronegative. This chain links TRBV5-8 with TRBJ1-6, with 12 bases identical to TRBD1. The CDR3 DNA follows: TGTGCCAGCAGCGCCGGGACAGGGGGCCTGGTTTCACCCCTCCACTTT. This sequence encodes CASSAGTGGLVSPLHF.